This entry is about one TCR beta chain. Its antigen is currently unknown. Methods described previously were used for bulk TCR libraries, and listed TCR primers were applied. TCRdb reprocessed the PCR reads with MiXCR, giving one entry per CDR3 protein. The data show about 640,000 distinct CDR3 sequences, with just under 20% seen just once and under 0.95% held by the top ten. The V end was cut by 8 bases, the J end by 5 bases, with 19 bases between. The V gene's germline CDR1 is MNHEY and CDR2 SMNVEV (reference sequence). The CDR3 is 16 residues long. The sample is drawn from a study of molecular identifiers for immune sequencing clone quantification. Study-level information: Naive CD8 RNA (about 19,000 or 110,000 cells) was divided into five aliquots, with four sequenced.

Study-wide results and limits: Detectable among about a million naive cells, according to reports, was Jurkat TCR RNA spiked in from one cell. Shared barcodes on identical TCR molecules could underestimate the sizes of highly expanded clones.

The chain combines TRBV27 with TRBJ1-6; D ambiguous. This clonotype originated in a human donor in good health. Some libraries in this study had Jurkat cell RNA spiked in. The source material was naive CD8+ T cells from blood, with Jurkat cell RNA spiked in. The sample's subset: FACS-sorted CD8+CD4-CCR7+CD45RA+ naive T cells. CDR3 sequence: CASGSPPYANNSPLHF. CDR3 sequence (DNA): TGTGCCAGCGGGTCTCCTCCATACGCAAATAATTCACCCCTCCACTTT.